This paragraph covers one TCR beta chain sequence. The authors' processing: Amplification of reference gene primers provided the estimated nucleated cell counts. Measured with immunoSEQ multiplex PCR; TCRdb has only the in-frame clones, and not every one. That table is the source of V, J and clone size, and D and trimming were worked out from the DNA. In the table there are some 200,000 clones, approximately 86% of which are singletons. This entry is derived from a study of blood T cell repertoires in COVID-19. Study in general: Samples representing acute and convalescent COVID-19 were sourced from the United States, Italy and Spain.

From germline, CDR1 is SGHRS and CDR2 YFSETQ. The CDR3 length is 16 residues. The V end lost 4 bases, the J end lost 2 bases, and 18 bases lay between the germline ends. Participant-reported clinical history was the basis for cohort assignment. The clonotype was recovered from a young man with acute COVID-19. The chain employs TRBV5-1 and TRBJ1-1, with D maybe TRBD1 (5 bases). Input material: PBMCs or T cells enriched from blood (not recorded which). This CDR3 is CASSPGGSAPNTEAFF. DNA for the CDR3: TGCGCCAGCAGCCCGGGGGGGTCAGCTCCAAACACTGAAGCTTTCTTT.